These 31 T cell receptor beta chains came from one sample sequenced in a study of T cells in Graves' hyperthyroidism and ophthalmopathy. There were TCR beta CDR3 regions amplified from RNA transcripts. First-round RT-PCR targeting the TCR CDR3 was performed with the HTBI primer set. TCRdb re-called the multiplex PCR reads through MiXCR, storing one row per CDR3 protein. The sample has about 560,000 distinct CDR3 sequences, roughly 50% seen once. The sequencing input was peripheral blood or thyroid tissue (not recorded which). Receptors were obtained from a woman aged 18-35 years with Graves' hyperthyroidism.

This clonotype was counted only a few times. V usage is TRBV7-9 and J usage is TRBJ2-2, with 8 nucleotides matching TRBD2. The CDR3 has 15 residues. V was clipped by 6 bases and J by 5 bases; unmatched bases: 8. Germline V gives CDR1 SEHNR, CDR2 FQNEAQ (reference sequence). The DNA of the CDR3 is TGTGCCAGCAGATTGGCCGGGACTAGGACCGGGGAGCTGTTTTTT. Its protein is CASRLAGTRTGELFF.

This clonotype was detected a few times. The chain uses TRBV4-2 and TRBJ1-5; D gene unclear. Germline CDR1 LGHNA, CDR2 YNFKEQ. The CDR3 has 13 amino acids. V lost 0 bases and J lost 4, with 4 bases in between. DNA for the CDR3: TGTGCCAGCAGCCAAGAGGCAAATCAGCCCCAGCATTTT. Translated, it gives CASSQEANQPQHF.

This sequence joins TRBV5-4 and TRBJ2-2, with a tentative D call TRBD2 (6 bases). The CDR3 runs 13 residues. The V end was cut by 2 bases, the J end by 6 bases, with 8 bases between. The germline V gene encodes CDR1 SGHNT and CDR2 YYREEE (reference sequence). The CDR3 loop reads CASSLGGPGELFF. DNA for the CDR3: TGTGCCAGCAGCTTAGGAGGGCCCGGGGAGCTGTTTTTT.

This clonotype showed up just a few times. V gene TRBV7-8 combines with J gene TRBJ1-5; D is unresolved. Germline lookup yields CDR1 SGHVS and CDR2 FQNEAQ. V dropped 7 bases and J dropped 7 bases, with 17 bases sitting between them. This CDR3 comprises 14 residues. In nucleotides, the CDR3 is TGTGCCAGCACCCCGGGGTCGGTCCCCCAGCCCCAGCATTTT. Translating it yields CASTPGSVPQPQHF.

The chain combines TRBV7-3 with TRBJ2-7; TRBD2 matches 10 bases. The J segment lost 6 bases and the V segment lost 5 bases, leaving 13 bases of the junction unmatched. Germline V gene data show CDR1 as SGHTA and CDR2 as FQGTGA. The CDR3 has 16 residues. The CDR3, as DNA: TGTGCCAGCAGCCCTGAGGGTTGGCTAGCGGGAGCCGAGCAGTACTTC. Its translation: CASSPEGWLAGAEQYF.

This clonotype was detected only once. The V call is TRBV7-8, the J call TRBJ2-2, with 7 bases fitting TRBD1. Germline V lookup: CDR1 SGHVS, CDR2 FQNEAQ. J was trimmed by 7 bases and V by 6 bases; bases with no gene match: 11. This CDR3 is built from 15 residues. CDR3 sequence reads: CASSLLTGTGGELFF. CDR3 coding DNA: TGTGCCAGCAGTTTGCTGACAGGGACGGGCGGGGAGCTGTTTTTT.

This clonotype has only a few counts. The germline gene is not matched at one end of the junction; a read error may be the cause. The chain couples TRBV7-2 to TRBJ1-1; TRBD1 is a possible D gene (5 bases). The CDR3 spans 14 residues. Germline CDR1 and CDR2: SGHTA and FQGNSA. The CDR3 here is CASSLDPGNPEAFF. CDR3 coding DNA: TGTGCCAGCAGCTTAGATCCAGGGAACCCTGAAGCTTTCTTT.

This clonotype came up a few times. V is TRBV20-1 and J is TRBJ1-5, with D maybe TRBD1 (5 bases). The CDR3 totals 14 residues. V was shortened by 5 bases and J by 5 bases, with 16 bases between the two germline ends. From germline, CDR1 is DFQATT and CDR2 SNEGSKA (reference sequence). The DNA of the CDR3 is TGCAGTGCTGGAGGTGGCAGGGCTTATCAGCCCCAGCATTTT. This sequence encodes CSAGGGRAYQPQHF.

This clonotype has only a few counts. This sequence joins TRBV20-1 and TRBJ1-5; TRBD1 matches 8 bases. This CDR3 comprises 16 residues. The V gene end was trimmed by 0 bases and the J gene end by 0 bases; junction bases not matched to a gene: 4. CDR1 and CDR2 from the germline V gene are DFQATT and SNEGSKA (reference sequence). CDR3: CSAREQGGTSNQPQHF. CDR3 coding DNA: TGCAGTGCTAGAGAACAGGGGGGAACTAGCAATCAGCCCCAGCATTTT.

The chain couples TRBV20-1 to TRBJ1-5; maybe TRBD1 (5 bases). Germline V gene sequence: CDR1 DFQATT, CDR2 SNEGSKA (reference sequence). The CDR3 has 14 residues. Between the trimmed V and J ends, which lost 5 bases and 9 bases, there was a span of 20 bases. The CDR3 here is CSAGGRPPLRPQHF. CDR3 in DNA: TGCAGTGCTGGGGGGAGGCCCCCGCTTCGGCCCCAGCATTTT.

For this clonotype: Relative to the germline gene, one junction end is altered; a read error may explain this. The CDR3 region has the DNA TGCGCCAGCAGCCAAGATTTTTCCGGGACAGGGGGCGAGCAGTACTTC. Its translation: CASSQDFSGTGGEQYF. The chain combines TRBV7-9 with TRBJ2-7, with 11 positions matching TRBD1. The CDR3 length is 16 residues. Germline loops: CDR1 SEHNR, CDR2 FQNEAQ (reference sequence).

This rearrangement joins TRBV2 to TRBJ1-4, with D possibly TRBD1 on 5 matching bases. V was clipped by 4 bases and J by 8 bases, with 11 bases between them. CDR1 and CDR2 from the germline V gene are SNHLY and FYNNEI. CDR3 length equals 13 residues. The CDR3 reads CASSGGGKEKLFF. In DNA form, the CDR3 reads TGTGCCAGCAGTGGGGGGGGAAAGGAAAAACTGTTTTTT.

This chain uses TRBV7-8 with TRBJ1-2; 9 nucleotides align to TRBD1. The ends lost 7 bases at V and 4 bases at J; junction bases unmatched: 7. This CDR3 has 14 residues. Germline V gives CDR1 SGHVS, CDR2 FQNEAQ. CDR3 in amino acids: CASTQQGASYGYTF. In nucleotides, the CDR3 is TGTGCCAGCACCCAACAGGGGGCTTCCTATGGCTACACCTTC.

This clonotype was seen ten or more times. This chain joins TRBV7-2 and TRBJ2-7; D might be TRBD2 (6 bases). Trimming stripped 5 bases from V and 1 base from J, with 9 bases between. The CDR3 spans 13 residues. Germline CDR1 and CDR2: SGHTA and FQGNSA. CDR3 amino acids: CASSPGLSYEQYF. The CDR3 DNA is TGTGCCAGCAGCCCGGGACTTTCCTACGAGCAGTACTTC.

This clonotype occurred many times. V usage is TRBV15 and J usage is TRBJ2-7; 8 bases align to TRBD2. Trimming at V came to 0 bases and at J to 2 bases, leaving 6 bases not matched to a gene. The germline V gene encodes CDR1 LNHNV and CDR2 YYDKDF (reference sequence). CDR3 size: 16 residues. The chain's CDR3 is CATSRDPTSDPYEQYF. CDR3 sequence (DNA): TGTGCCACCAGCAGAGACCCGACTAGCGACCCCTACGAGCAGTACTTC.

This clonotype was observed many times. CDR3 region: CASSLALTGGNYGYTF. The CDR3 nucleotides read TGTGCCAGCAGCTTAGCGCTAACAGGGGGGAACTATGGCTACACCTTC. The chain combines TRBV7-9 with TRBJ1-2, with TRBD1 matching 8 bases. Germline V gives CDR1 SEHNR, CDR2 FQNEAQ (reference sequence). CDR3 length equals 16 residues. Trimming took 0 bases from V and 2 from J; bases not matched to a gene: 5. Using reference TRBV7-9 and TRBJ1-2 for the parts outside the CDR3, the full variable domain is DTGVSQNPRHKITKRGQNVTFRCDPISEHNRLYWYRQTLGQGPEFLTYFQNEAQLEKSRLLSDRFSAERPKGSFSTLEIQRTEQGDSAMYLCASSLALTGGNYGYTFGSGTRLTVV.

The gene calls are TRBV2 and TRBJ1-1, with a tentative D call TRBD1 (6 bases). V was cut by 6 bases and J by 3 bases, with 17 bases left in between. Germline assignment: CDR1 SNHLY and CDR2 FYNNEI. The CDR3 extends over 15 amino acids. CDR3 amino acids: CASSQTGSVDTEAFF. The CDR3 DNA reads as TGTGCCAGCAGCCAAACAGGGAGTGTGGACACTGAAGCTTTCTTT. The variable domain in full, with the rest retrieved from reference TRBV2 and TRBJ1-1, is EPEVTQTPSHQVTQMGQEVILRCVPISNHLYFYWYRQILGQKVEFLVSFYNNEISEKSEIFDDQFSVERPDGSNFTLKIRSTKLEDSAMYFCASSQTGSVDTEAFFGQGTRLTVV.

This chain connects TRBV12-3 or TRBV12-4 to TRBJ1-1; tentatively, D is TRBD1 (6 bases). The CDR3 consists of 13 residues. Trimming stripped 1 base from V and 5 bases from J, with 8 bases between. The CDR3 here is CASSLDRVTEAFF. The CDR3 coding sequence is TGTGCCAGCAGTTTAGACAGGGTAACTGAAGCTTTCTTT.

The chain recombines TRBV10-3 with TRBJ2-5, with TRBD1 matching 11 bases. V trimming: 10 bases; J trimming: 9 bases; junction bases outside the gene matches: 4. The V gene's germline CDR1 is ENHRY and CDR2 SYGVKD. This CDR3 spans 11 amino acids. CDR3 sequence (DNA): TGTGCCACGGGACAGGGGGAGTCCCAGTACTTC. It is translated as CATGQGESQYF.

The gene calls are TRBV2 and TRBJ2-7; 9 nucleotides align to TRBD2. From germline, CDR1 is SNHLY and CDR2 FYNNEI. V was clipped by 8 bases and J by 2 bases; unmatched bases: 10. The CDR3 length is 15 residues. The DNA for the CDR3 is TGTGCCAGCCGGGGGCTAGCGGGACCTACCTACGAGCAGTACTTC. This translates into CASRGLAGPTYEQYF. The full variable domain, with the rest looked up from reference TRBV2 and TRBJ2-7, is EPEVTQTPSHQVTQMGQEVILRCVPISNHLYFYWYRQILGQKVEFLVSFYNNEISEKSEIFDDQFSVERPDGSNFTLKIRSTKLEDSAMYFCASRGLAGPTYEQYFGPGTRLTVT.

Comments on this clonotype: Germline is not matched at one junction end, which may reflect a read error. CDR3 region: CASSSLAGQGYTEAFF. The DNA of the CDR3 is TGTGCCAGCAGCTCCCTTGCGGGACAGGGATATACTGAGGCTTTCTTT. V usage is TRBV7-9 and J usage is TRBJ1-1; 9 bases are a match to TRBD1. The germline CDR1 and CDR2 sequences are SEHNR and FQNEAQ (reference sequence). This CDR3 has 16 amino acids.

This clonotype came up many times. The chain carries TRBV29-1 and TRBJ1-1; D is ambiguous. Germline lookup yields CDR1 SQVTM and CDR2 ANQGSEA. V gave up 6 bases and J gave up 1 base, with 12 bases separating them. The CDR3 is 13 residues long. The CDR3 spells CSVSMGRNTEAFF. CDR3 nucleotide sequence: TGCAGCGTGTCGATGGGCAGGAACACTGAAGCTTTCTTT.

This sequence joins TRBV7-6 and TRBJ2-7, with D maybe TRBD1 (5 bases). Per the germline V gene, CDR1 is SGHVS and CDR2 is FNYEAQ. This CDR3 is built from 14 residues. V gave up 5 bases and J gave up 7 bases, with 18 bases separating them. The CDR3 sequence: CASSQEWGRREQYF. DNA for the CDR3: TGTGCCAGCAGCCAAGAGTGGGGCAGGCGGGAGCAGTACTTC.

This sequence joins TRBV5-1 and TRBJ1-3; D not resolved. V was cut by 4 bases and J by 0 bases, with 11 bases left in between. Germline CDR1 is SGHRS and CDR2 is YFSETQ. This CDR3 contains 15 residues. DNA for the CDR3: TGCGCCAGCAGCGTCGATGCCCTCTCTGGAAACACCATATATTTT. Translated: CASSVDALSGNTIYF.

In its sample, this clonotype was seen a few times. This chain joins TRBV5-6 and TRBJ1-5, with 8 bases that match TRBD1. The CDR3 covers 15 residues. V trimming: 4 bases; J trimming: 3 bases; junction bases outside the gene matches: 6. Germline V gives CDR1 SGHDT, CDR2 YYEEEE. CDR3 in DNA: TGTGCCAGCAGCATCCGGGACAGGCCCAATCAGCCCCAGCATTTT. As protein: CASSIRDRPNQPQHF. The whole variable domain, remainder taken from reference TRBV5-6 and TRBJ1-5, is DAGVTQSPTHLIKTRGQQVTLRCSPKSGHDTVSWYQQALGQGPQFIFQYYEEEERQRGNFPDRFSGHQFPNYSSELNVNALLLGDSALYLCASSIRDRPNQPQHFGDGTRLSIL.

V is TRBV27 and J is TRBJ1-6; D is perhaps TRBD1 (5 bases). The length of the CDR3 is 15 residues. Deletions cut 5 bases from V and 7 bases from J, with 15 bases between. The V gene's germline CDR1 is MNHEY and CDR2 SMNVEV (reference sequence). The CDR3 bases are TGTGCCAGCAGTCCGGACCGGGGGATGAATTCACCCCTCCACTTT. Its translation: CASSPDRGMNSPLHF.

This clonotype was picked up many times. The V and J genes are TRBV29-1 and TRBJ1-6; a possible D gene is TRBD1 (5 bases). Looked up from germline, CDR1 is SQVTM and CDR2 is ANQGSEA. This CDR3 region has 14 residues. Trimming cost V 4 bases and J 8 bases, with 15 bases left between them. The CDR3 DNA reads TGCAGCGTTGCCTTGAGGCAGGGAGATTCACCCCTCCACTTT. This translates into CSVALRQGDSPLHF.

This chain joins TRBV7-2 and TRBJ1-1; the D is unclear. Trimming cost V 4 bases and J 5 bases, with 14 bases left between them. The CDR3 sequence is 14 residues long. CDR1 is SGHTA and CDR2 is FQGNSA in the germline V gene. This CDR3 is CASSSHTSGTEAFF. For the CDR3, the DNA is TGTGCCAGCAGCTCACATACAAGTGGGACTGAAGCTTTCTTT.

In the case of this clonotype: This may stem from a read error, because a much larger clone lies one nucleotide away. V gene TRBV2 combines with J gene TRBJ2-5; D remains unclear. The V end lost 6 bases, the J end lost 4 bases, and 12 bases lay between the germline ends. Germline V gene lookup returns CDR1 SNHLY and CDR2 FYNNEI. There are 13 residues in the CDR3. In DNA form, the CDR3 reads TGTGCCAGCAGGTTGGGGATGAGAGAGACCCAGTACTTC. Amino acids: CASRLGMRETQYF.

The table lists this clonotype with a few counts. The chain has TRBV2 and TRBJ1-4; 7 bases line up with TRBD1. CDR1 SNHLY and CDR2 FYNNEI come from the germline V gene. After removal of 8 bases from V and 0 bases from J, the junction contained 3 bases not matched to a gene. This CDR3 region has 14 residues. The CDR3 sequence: CASAGGATNEKLFF. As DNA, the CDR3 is TGTGCCAGCGCAGGGGGTGCAACTAATGAAAAACTGTTTTTT. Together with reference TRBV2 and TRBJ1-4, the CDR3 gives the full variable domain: EPEVTQTPSHQVTQMGQEVILRCVPISNHLYFYWYRQILGQKVEFLVSFYNNEISEKSEIFDDQFSVERPDGSNFTLKIRSTKLEDSAMYFCASAGGATNEKLFFGSGTQLSVL.

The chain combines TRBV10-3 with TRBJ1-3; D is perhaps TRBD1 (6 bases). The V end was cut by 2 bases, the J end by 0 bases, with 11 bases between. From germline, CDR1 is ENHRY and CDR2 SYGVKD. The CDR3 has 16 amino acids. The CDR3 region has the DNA TGTGCCATCAGTGAGACAGGGATCGACTCTGGAAACACCATATATTTT. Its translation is CAISETGIDSGNTIYF.